This T cell receptor beta chain stems from a study of T-cell memory formation after mild COVID-19. This clonotype was counted between two and nine times. Germline CDR1 is MNHEY and CDR2 is SVGEGT. This CDR3 is built from 15 residues. V lost 1 base, J lost 0 bases, and 2 bases stayed unmatched. TCRdb analysed the 5' RACE reads with MiXCR anew, one entry per CDR3 protein. The sample has under 250,000 distinct CDR3 sequences; 15% are singletons. The gene calls are TRBV6-2 or TRBV6-3 and TRBJ2-7; 8 bases match TRBD2. The TCR comes from an adult woman who had mild COVID-19 (a few samples of this study predate the infection). Cell type and time point are not known. The sample consisted of PBMCs or a T cell subset sorted from them (not recorded which). CDR3 coding DNA: TGTGCCAGCAGTTACTATAGCGGGGCCTCCTACGAGCAGTACTTC. This translates into CASSYYSGASYEQYF.